The rows below give T cell receptor beta chains drawn from one sample of a study of OX40 agonist ivuxolimab in advanced cancers. The repertoire was sequenced with immunoSEQ multiplex PCR; TCRdb's copy has only in-frame clones and lacks some. The table has around 99,000 clones, approximately 90% seen once. This material consisted of CD4+ or CD8+ T cells sorted from blood, taken in a trial of the OX40 agonist ivuxolimab. These receptors came from an adult with an advanced solid tumor such as melanoma, head and neck, liver or kidney cancer. Each CDR3 is given with its conserved first and last residue. The D gene is left open where the match is weak. The size entry is marked missing in some rows and otherwise reads once, few, many or a size class.

size,D,V,J,DNA,CDR3
NA,NA,TRBV14,TRBJ2-7,TGTGCCAGCAGCCAAGGGGTGGCCGAGCAGTACTTC,CASSQGVAEQYF
NA,NA,TRBV19,TRBJ1-5,TGTGCCAGTAGCCCATGGACAGCGAATCAGCCCCAGCATTTT,CASSPWTANQPQHF
NA,NA,TRBV13,TRBJ1-5,TGTGCCAGCAGCTTAGGGACAGCTAGCAATCAGCCCCAGCATTTT,CASSLGTASNQPQHF
NA,NA,TRBV4-1,TRBJ2-6,TGCGCCAGCAGCCAAGATAGGGGAATAGGGAGCTCTGGGGCCAACGTCCTGACTTTC,CASSQDRGIGSSGANVLTF
NA,TRBD2,TRBV11-2,TRBJ2-1,TGTGCCAGCAGCTTAGGGGGACTAGCGGGAGAAATCATGGGAGAGCAGTTCTTC,CASSLGGLAGEIMGEQFF
NA,NA,TRBV28,TRBJ2-7,TGTGCCAGCAGCCCCCACGCTCCCCGGACCGAGCAGTACTTC,CASSPHAPRTEQYF
NA,TRBD2,TRBV7-6,TRBJ2-5,TGTGCCAGCAGCATGACTAGCGGACAAGAGACCCAGTACTTC,CASSMTSGQETQYF
NA,NA,TRBV19,TRBJ2-7,TGTGCCAGTAGTATCCTGGACAGTTCCTACGAGCAGTACTTC,CASSILDSSYEQYF
NA,NA,TRBV28,TRBJ2-5,TGTGCCAGCACCCTCAGGACAGTTAGGGAGACCCAGTACTTC,CASTLRTVRETQYF
once,NA,TRBV29-1,TRBJ2-5,TGCAGCTCCTTAGCGGCACAAGAGACCCAGTACTTC,CSSLAAQETQYF
NA,NA,TRBV7-6,TRBJ1-5,TGTGCCAGCAGCCCTAGACTGGGAAATCAGCCCCAGCATTTT,CASSPRLGNQPQHF
NA,TRBD2,TRBV7-2,TRBJ2-2,TGTGCCAGCAGCCTCGGACTAGCGGGACTCACCGGGGAGCTGTTTTTT,CASSLGLAGLTGELFF
NA,NA,TRBV30,TRBJ1-5,TGTGCCTGGAGTGTGGGGGGGGATGGGCCCCAGCATTTT,CAWSVGGDGPQHF
NA,NA,TRBV4-3,TRBJ1-1,TGCGCCAGCGCAAGATCGGTTGCAGGCTCGAGCACTGAAGCTTTCTTT,CASARSVAGSSTEAFF
NA,TRBD1,TRBV27,TRBJ1-1,TGTGCCAGCAGTTCTAGGACAGGGAGGGACACTGAAGCTTTCTTT,CASSSRTGRDTEAFF
NA,TRBD1,TRBV6-1,TRBJ2-7,TGTGCCAGCAAGGACGGGACAGGAGCCTACGAGCAGTACTTC,CASKDGTGAYEQYF
NA,TRBD1,TRBV11-3,TRBJ1-2,TGTGCCAGCAGCTTTTCAGGGGGCAACTATGGCTACACCTTC,CASSFSGGNYGYTF
NA,TRBD1,TRBV5-6,TRBJ1-5,TGTGCCAGCAGCTTGGGACAGGGAACAAATCAGCCCCAGCATTTT,CASSLGQGTNQPQHF
NA,NA,TRBV5-4,TRBJ2-7,TGTGCCAGCAGCTTGGACCTAGCTGGGGCCTACGAGCAGTACTTC,CASSLDLAGAYEQYF
NA,NA,TRBV4-3,TRBJ2-7,TGCGCCAGCAGCCAAGATTGGGAGGGGGGCTACGAGCAGTACTTC,CASSQDWEGGYEQYF
NA,NA,TRBV7-3,TRBJ1-2,TGTGCCAGCAGCTTACGAGGCGGGAATGGCTACACCTTC,CASSLRGGNGYTF
NA,TRBD1,TRBV6-5,TRBJ1-1,TGTGCCAGCAGCTACAGGGGCGGAGAAGCTTTCTTT,CASSYRGGEAFF
NA,NA,TRBV28,TRBJ1-6,TGTGCCAGCAGTTTGATAATCACTGACTATAATTCACCCCTCCACTTT,CASSLIITDYNSPLHF
NA,TRBD2,TRBV4-3,TRBJ2-1,TGCGCCAGCAGCCAAGATACCACTAGCGGGAGTCTCTGGAATGAGCAGTTCTTC,CASSQDTTSGSLWNEQFF
NA,TRBD1,TRBV10-3,TRBJ1-2,TGTGCCATCAGTGACCCGAGGGGGCGTTACTATGGCTACACCTTC,CAISDPRGRYYGYTF
NA,NA,TRBV7-3,TRBJ2-2,TGTGCCAGCAGTCCAACAGGGCTCACCGGGGAGCTGTTTTTT,CASSPTGLTGELFF
NA,TRBD2,TRBV10-1,TRBJ2-3,TGCGCCAGCAGTGGGGGCTTAGGACTAGCAACAGATACGCAGTATTTT,CASSGGLGLATDTQYF
NA,TRBD2,TRBV7-9,TRBJ2-2,TGTGCCAGCAGCCAAGTCACTAGCGGGAGAAACACCGGGGAGCTGTTTTTT,CASSQVTSGRNTGELFF
NA,NA,TRBV11-3,TRBJ2-7,TGTGCCAGCAGCTTGGGACCGGGGCTTGAGGAGCAGTACTTC,CASSLGPGLEEQYF
few,NA,TRBV10-1,TRBJ2-7,TGCGCCAGCAGTGCCCAGGGGGGCTACGAGCAGTACTTC,CASSAQGGYEQYF
NA,NA,TRBV4-3,TRBJ2-2,TGCGCCAGCAGCCAAGAACCCCTTCCCGGGGAGCTGTTTTTT,CASSQEPLPGELFF
NA,NA,TRBV7-3,TRBJ1-6,TGTGCCAGCAGCTTAGGTGGAAATTCACCCCTCCACTTT,CASSLGGNSPLHF
NA,NA,TRBV4-2,TRBJ1-5,TGTGCCAGCAGCCAAGAAGCAGGGTCTCTCCATCAGCCCCAGCATTTT,CASSQEAGSLHQPQHF
NA,TRBD2,TRBV7-9,TRBJ2-7,TGTGCCAGCAGCTTAGCGCGAGCGGGACCAACGTCCTACGAGCAGTACTTC,CASSLARAGPTSYEQYF
NA,NA,TRBV4-3,TRBJ1-1,TGCGCCAGCAGCCAAGATACTCGGGCAGGCTCGGGCACTGAAGCTTTCTTT,CASSQDTRAGSGTEAFF
NA,NA,TRBV30,TRBJ1-1,TGTGCCTTTTATAACACTGAAGCTTTCTTT,CAFYNTEAFF
NA,NA,TRBV19,TRBJ1-1,TGTGCCAGTAGTACCCTCGGAGGATGGGCTTTCTTT,CASSTLGGWAFF
NA,NA,TRBV10-3,TRBJ1-5,TGTGCCATCGGTTCCCGCGACAATCAGCCCCAGCATTTT,CAIGSRDNQPQHF
NA,TRBD2,TRBV7-2,TRBJ2-7,TGTGCCAGCAGCTTTCGAGCGGGGGCCTACGAGCAGTACTTC,CASSFRAGAYEQYF
once,TRBD2,TRBV28,TRBJ2-3,TGTGCCAGCAGTACCTCGGGGGGGCAGAAAGATACGCAGTATTTT,CASSTSGGQKDTQYF
NA,TRBD1,TRBV6-5,TRBJ2-7,TGTGCCAGCACGAAGAGACAGGGGGGCCACGAGCAGTACTTC,CASTKRQGGHEQYF
NA,TRBD2,TRBV19,TRBJ2-3,TGTGCCAGTATCGACGGCGGGAGACAAGATACGCAGTATTTT,CASIDGGRQDTQYF
NA,NA,TRBV2,TRBJ1-2,TGTGCCAGCAGTGAAGCTAGGACTGATGGCTACACCTTC,CASSEARTDGYTF
NA,NA,TRBV10-3,TRBJ1-5,TGTGCCATCAGCTCGACAGAAAATCAGCCCCAGCATTTT,CAISSTENQPQHF
NA,TRBD2,TRBV2,TRBJ2-7,TGTGCCAGCAGTGAAGAGCTAGCGGGAGGCTACGAGCAGTACTTC,CASSEELAGGYEQYF
NA,NA,TRBV29-1,TRBJ1-4,TGCAGCGCGATGGGGGGGAATGAAAAACTGTTTTTT,CSAMGGNEKLFF
NA,TRBD1,TRBV7-3,TRBJ1-5,TGTGCCAGCAGCCTTACAGGGGATGGACAGCCCCAGCATTTT,CASSLTGDGQPQHF
NA,TRBD1,TRBV7-2,TRBJ1-2,TGTGCCAGCTCTTCGGGACAGGTGGTCGGAAGGTATGGCTACACCTTC,CASSSGQVVGRYGYTF
NA,NA,TRBV7-6,TRBJ1-3,TGTGCCAGCAGCTCATCAGGGGTATTAAACACCATATATTTT,CASSSSGVLNTIYF
NA,NA,TRBV28,TRBJ2-4,TGTGCCAGCAGTCCACCTCAGGGGATTGAGGCCGGAAACATTCAGTACTTC,CASSPPQGIEAGNIQYF
NA,NA,TRBV6-5,TRBJ1-2,TGTGCCAGCAGTGCAAAACAGGGAAGGTTGGGGGGCTACACCTTC,CASSAKQGRLGGYTF
once,TRBD2,TRBV5-1,TRBJ2-2,TGCGCCAGCAGTCGAGGACTAGGCGGGGAGCTGTTTTTT,CASSRGLGGELFF